One and the same sample provided the 10 T cell receptor beta chains below, sequenced in a study of OX40 agonist ivuxolimab in advanced cancers. Using immunoSEQ multiplex PCR, the repertoire was profiled, and TCRdb retains in-frame clones only, with some absent. The data hold nearly 60,000 clones, with about 87% observed a single time. The material sequenced was CD4+ or CD8+ T cells sorted from blood, taken in a trial of the OX40 agonist ivuxolimab. The receptors originated from an adult with an advanced solid tumor such as melanoma, head and neck, liver or kidney cancer.

The chain uses TRBV5-1 and TRBJ2-5; 12 bases are a match to TRBD2. The CDR3 consists of 15 residues. CDR1 and CDR2 from the germline V gene are SGHRS and YFSETQ. V dropped 3 bases and J dropped 4; count of bases not matched to a gene: 4. The CDR3 loop reads CASSWRLAGVETQYF. CDR3 coding DNA: TGCGCCAGCAGCTGGAGACTAGCGGGAGTAGAGACCCAGTACTTC. Full variable domain (rest looked up from reference TRBV5-1 and TRBJ2-5): KAGVTQTPRYLIKTRGQQVTLSCSPISGHRSVSWYQQTPGQGLQFLFEYFSETQRNKGNFPGRFSGRQFSNSRSEMNVSTLELGDSALYLCASSWRLAGVETQYFGPGTRLLVL.

This CDR3 reads CASSRDARLPLEQYF. As DNA, the CDR3 is TGTGCCAGCAGCCGAGACGCTAGGCTACCCTTGGAGCAGTACTTC. The genes are TRBV14 and TRBJ2-7; D unresolved. V was shortened by 4 bases and J by 7 bases, with 20 bases between the two germline ends. The CDR3 has 15 residues. In germline, CDR1 is SGHDN, CDR2 FVKESK.

This clone was detected once. V gene TRBV15 combines with J gene TRBJ1-1, with 10 positions matching TRBD1. Germline CDR1 and CDR2: LNHNV and YYDKDF (reference sequence). The CDR3 covers 16 residues. Losses at the gene ends were 2 bases for V and 0 bases for J; bases not matched to a gene: 3. In nucleotides, the CDR3 is TGTGCCACCAGCAGAAGGACAGGGGGACTGAACACTGAAGCTTTCTTT. Protein product: CATSRRTGGLNTEAFF.

This chain links TRBV21-1 with TRBJ2-5; TRBD2, as called in the table, went unchecked against the DNA. TRBV21-1 is a pseudogene locus. The CDR3 is made up of 19 amino acids. The CDR3 loop reads CASLLQTSGRGYWGETQYF. The CDR3 DNA is TGTGCCAGCCTCTTACAGACTAGCGGGAGGGGTTATTGGGGAGAGACCCAGTACTTC.

The V and J genes are TRBV7-3 and TRBJ2-1; 11 positions match TRBD2. The CDR3 contains 16 residues. J was trimmed by 3 bases and V by 5 bases; bases with no gene match: 6. Germline CDR1 and CDR2: SGHTA and FQGTGA. Here the CDR3 reads CASSLMGLAVYNEQFF. The CDR3 coding sequence is TGTGCCAGCAGCCTGATGGGACTAGCGGTCTACAATGAGCAGTTCTTC. The full variable domain, its missing parts supplied by reference TRBV7-3 and TRBJ2-1, is GAGVSQTPSNKVTEKGKYVELRCDPISGHTALYWYRQSLGQGPEFLIYFQGTGAADDSGLPNDRFFAVRPEGSVSTLKIQRTERGDSAVYLCASSLMGLAVYNEQFFGPGTRLTVL.

V usage is TRBV5-1 and J usage is TRBJ1-4; 7 nucleotides match TRBD1. With 7 bases clipped from V and 5 bases from J, the junction kept 11 bases outside the gene matches. The CDR3 has 15 residues. Germline values: CDR1 SGHRS, CDR2 YFSETQ. CDR3: CASRRTGTENEKLFF. CDR3 bases: TGCGCCAGCCGCCGGACCGGGACAGAGAATGAAAAACTGTTTTTT.

The V call is TRBV6-5, the J call TRBJ2-5, with D possibly matching TRBD1 (5 bases). The J call may be in error: the DNA end matches TRBJ2-7 better. CDR1 and CDR2 (germline): MNHEY, SVGAGI. This CDR3 comprises 13 residues. The CDR3 spells CASSSQGSYEQYF. CDR3 nucleotides: TGTGCCAGCAGTTCCCAGGGTTCCTACGAGCAGTACTTC.

This rearrangement joins TRBV5-4 to TRBJ1-5, with D unresolved. The CDR3 contains 15 residues. The germline CDR1 and CDR2 sequences are SGHNT and YYREEE (reference sequence). V was pared by 4 bases and J by 1 base, with 12 bases between. The CDR3 nucleotides read TGTGCCAGCAGCCGCGGTGGAGGCAGCAATCAGCCCCAGCATTTT. Translated, it gives CASSRGGGSNQPQHF.

The chain couples TRBV9 to TRBJ2-7; the match to TRBD2 covers 15 bases. This CDR3 is 21 amino acids long. V lost 3 bases to trimming and J lost 4 bases; unmatched junction nucleotides: 20. Germline V lookup: CDR1 SGDLS, CDR2 YYNGEE. This CDR3 is CASSEGNFDGLAGGPGYEQYF. In DNA form, the CDR3 reads TGTGCCAGCAGCGAAGGGAACTTCGACGGACTAGCGGGAGGGCCGGGTTACGAGCAGTACTTC.

This clone was found a few times. The chain couples TRBV7-9 to TRBJ2-7, with D possibly being TRBD1 (5 bases). Germline V gives CDR1 SEHNR, CDR2 FQNEAQ (reference sequence). V was clipped by 8 bases and J by 1 base, with 12 bases between them. The CDR3 is 13 residues long. CDR3 DNA: TGTGCCAGCGGAAGGGGCTGGTCCTACGAGCAGTACTTC. Translation gives CASGRGWSYEQYF.